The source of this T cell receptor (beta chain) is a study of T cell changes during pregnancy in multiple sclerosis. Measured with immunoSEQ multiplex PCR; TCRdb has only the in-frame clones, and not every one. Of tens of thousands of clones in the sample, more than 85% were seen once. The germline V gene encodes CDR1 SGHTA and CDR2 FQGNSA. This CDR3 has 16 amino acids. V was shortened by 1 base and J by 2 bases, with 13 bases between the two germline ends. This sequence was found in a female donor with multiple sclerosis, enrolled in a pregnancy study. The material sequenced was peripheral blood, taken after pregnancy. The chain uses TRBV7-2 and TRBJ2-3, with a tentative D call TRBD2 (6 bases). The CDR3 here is CASSLVWAGTTDTQYF. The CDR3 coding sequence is TGTGCCAGCAGCTTAGTTTGGGCGGGGACCACAGATACGCAGTATTTT. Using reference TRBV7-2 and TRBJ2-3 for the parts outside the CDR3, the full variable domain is GAGVSQSPSNKVTEKGKDVELRCDPISGHTALYWYRQSLGQGLEFLIYFQGNSAPDKSGLPSDRFSAERTGGSVSTLTIQRTQQEDSAVYLCASSLVWAGTTDTQYFGPGTRLTVL.